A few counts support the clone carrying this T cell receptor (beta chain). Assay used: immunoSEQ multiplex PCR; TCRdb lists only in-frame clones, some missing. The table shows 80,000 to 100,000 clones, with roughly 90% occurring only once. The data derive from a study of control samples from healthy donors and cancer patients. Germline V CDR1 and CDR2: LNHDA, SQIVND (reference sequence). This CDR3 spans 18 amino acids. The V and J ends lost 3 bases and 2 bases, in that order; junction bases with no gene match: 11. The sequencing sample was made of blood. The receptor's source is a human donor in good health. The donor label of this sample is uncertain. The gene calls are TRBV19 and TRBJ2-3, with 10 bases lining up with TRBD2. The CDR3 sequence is CASSIVAGGRGPTDTQYF. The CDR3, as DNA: TGTGCCAGTAGTATCGTAGCGGGGGGACGGGGACCCACAGATACGCAGTATTTT.